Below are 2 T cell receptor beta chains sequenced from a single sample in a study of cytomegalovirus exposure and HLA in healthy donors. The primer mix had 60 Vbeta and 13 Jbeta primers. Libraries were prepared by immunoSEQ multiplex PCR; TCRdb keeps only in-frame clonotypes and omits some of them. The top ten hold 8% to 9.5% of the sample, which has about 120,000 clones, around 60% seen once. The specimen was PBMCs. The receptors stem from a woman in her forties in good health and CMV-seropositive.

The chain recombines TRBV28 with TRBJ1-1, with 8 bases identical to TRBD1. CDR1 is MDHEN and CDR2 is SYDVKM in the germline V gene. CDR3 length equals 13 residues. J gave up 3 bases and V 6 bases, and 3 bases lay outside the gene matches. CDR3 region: CASRQGGHTEAFF. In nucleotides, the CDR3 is TGTGCCAGCAGACAGGGGGGACACACTGAAGCTTTCTTT.

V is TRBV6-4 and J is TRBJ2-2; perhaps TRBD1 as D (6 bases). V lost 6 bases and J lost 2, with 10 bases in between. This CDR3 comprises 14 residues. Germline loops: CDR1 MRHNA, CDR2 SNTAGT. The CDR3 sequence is CASRQGSNTGELFF. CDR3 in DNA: TGTGCCAGCAGGCAGGGGTCTAACACCGGGGAGCTGTTTTTT.